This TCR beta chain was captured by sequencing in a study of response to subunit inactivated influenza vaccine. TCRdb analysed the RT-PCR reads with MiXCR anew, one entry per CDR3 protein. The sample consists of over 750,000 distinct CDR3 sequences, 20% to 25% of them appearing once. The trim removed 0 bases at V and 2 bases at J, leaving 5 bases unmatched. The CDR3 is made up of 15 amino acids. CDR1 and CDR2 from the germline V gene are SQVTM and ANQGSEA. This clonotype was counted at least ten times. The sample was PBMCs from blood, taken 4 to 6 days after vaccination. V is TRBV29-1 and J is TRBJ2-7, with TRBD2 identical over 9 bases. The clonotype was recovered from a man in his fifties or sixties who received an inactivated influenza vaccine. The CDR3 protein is CSVEDPLAGTYEQYF. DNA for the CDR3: TGCAGCGTTGAAGATCCCCTAGCGGGAACCTACGAGCAGTACTTC.